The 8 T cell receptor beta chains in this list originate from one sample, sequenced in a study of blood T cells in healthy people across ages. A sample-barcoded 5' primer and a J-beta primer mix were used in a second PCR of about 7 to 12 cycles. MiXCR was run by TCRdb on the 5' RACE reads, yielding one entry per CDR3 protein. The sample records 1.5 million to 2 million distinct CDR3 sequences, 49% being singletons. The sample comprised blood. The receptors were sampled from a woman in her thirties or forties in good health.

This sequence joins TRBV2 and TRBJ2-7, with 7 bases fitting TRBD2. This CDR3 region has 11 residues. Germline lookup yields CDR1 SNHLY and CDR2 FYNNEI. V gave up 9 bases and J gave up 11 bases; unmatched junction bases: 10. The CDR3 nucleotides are TGTGCCAGTCTCCTGGGGGGGAAGGAGTACTTC. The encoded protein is CASLLGGKEYF.

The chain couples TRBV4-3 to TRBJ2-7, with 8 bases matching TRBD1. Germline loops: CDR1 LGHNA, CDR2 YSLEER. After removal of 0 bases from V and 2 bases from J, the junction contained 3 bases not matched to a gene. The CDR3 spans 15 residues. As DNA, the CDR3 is TGCGCCAGCAGCCAAGATCAGGGGGCCCCCTACGAGCAGTACTTC. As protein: CASSQDQGAPYEQYF.

CDR3 DNA: TGTGCCAGCAGTTTGCTCGACCGGTTCGCTTACACCTTC. Protein sequence: CASSLLDRFAYTF. This chain uses TRBV28 with TRBJ1-2; unclear D gene. Germline CDR1 MDHEN, CDR2 SYDVKM. The CDR3 is 13 amino acids. V gave up 3 bases and J gave up 11 bases, with 16 bases separating them.

This CDR3 reads CTTRGGGPQETQYF. In DNA, the CDR3 is TGTACCACTCGAGGCGGGGGGCCACAAGAGACCCAGTACTTC. The J gene is TRBJ2-5, the V gene TRBV2; 8 bases map to TRBD2. The CDR3 covers 14 residues. Germline V gene sequence: CDR1 SNHLY, CDR2 FYNNEI.

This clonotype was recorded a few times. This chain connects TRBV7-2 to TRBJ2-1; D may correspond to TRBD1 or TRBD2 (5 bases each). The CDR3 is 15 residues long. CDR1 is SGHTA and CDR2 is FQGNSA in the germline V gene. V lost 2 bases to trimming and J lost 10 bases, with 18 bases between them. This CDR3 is CASSLRSGLYREQFF. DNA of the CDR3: TGTGCCAGCAGCTTACGCTCGGGGCTTTACAGGGAGCAGTTCTTC.

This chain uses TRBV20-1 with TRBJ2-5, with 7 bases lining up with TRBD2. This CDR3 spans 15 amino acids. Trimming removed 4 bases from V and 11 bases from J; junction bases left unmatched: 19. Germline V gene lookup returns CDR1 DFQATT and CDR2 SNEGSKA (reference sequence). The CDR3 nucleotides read TGCAGTGCTATACCCCTAGCGGCGATTTACAATGAGCAGTACTTC. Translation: CSAIPLAAIYNEQYF.

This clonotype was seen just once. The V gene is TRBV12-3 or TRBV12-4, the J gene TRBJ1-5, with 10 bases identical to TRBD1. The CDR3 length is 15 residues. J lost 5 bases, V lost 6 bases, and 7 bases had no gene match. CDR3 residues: CASSTTGTGDQPQHF. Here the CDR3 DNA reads TGTGCCAGCAGCACAACCGGGACAGGGGATCAGCCCCAGCATTTT.

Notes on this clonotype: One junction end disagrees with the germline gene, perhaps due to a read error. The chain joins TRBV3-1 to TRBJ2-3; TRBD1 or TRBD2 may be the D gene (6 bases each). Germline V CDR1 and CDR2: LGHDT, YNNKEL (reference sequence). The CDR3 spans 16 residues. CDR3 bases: TGTGCCAGCGGCCAAACAGGAGGGGGGAGCACAGGTACGCAGTATTTT. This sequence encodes CASGQTGGGSTGTQYF.